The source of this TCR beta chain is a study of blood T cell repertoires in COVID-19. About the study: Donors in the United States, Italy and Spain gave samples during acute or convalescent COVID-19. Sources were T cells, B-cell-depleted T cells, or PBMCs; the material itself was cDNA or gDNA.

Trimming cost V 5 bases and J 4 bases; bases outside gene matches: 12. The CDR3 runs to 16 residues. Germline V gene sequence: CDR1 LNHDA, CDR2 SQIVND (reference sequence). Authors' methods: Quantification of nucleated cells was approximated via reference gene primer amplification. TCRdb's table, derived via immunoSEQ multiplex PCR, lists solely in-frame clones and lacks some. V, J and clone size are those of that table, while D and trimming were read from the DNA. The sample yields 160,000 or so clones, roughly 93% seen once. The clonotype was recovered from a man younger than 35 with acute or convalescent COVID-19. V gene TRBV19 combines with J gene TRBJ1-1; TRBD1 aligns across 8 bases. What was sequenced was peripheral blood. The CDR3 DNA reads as TGTGCCAGTAGTGTACGGGCCGGGACAGGCGGCACTGAAGCTTTCTTT. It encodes CASSVRAGTGGTEAFF.